This is a list of T cell receptor beta chains from one sample in a study of T cells in Graves' hyperthyroidism and ophthalmopathy. TCRdb independently ran MiXCR on the multiplex PCR reads; one entry per CDR3 protein. The profile covers hundreds of thousands of distinct CDR3 sequences, with approximately 15% appearing a single time and over 7.5% taken by the ten largest. The source material was blood. The receptors derive from a woman aged 18-30 years with Graves' hyperthyroidism. The CDR3 runs from the conserved cysteine through the conserved F or W. Each record gives: D gene, J gene, clone size, V gene, CDR3 DNA, CDR3 protein. D genes are given only for firm matches. The size entry is marked missing in some rows and otherwise reads once, few, many or a size class.

NA TRBJ2-2 few TRBV19 TGTGCCAGTAGTATAGAGGGGCTCAACACCGGGGAGCTGTTTTTT CASSIEGLNTGELFF
TRBD1 TRBJ2-5 many TRBV6-1 TGTGCCAGCAGGAGCCTCCGGGGACAGCCAGGGGAGACCCAGTACTTC CASRSLRGQPGETQYF
TRBD1 TRBJ1-2 many TRBV7-2 TGTGCCAGCAGCCGCCACCGGGACAGGGTTTCGATGAACTATGGCTACACCTTC CASSRHRDRVSMNYGYTF
NA TRBJ1-1 few TRBV4-1 TGCGCCAGCAGCAAGGCGGAGACCCCAAACACTGAAGCTTTCTTT CASSKAETPNTEAFF
NA TRBJ1-1 many TRBV29-1 TGCAGCGCCTCCGACAGGAGGACTGAAGCTTTCTTT CSASDRRTEAFF
NA TRBJ1-3 many TRBV5-5 TGTGCCAGCAGCATTACATACTCTGGAAACACCATATATTTT CASSITYSGNTIYF
TRBD2 TRBJ2-1 many TRBV11-2 TGTGCCAGCAGCTTTGGGACTAGCGGGGGGGCGGAAGAGCAGTTCTTC CASSFGTSGGAEEQFF
TRBD1 TRBJ2-1 few TRBV6-1 TGTGCCAGCAGTTGGGCCGGGACAGGGTTCGGTGATGAGCAGTTCTTC CASSWAGTGFGDEQFF
TRBD1 TRBJ1-4 many TRBV12-5 TGTGCTAGTGGTTTGACAGGGGGCAATGAAAAACTGTTTTTT CASGLTGGNEKLFF
NA TRBJ2-5 few TRBV29-1 TGCAGCGGGGGACTCCCTGAAACCCCGAAGACCCAGTACTTC CSGGLPETPKTQYF
NA TRBJ2-2 NA TRBV20-1 TGCAGTGCTAGAGAGGGCTCCAGGGACACCGGGGAGCTGTTTTTT CSAREGSRDTGELFF
NA TRBJ2-7 NA TRBV18 TGTGCCAGCTCACCACCAGGCGTCAGCTCCTACGGGCAGTACTTC CASSPPGVSSYGQYF
TRBD1 TRBJ1-2 many TRBV12-3/TRBV12-4 TGTGCCAGCAGCGCGCGGTACAGGGGAAACTATGGCTACACCTTC CASSARYRGNYGYTF
NA TRBJ1-5 few TRBV3-1 TGTGCCAGCAGCCAAGGTCCCGGATTCATCGGACGGCAAAGGGAGGATCAGCCCCAGCATTTT CASSQGPGFIGRQREDQPQHF
TRBD1 TRBJ2-7 many TRBV5-1 TGCGCCAGCAGCGTTTCAGGACAGGACGACGAGCAGTACTTC CASSVSGQDDEQYF
NA TRBJ1-6 many TRBV11-2 TGTGCCAGCAGCTTAGGAGGGGCGGCACCCCTCCACTTT CASSLGGAAPLHF
NA TRBJ2-3 many TRBV7-9 TGTGCCAGCAGCTTAGTGAAGGGATCCACAGATACGCAGTATTTT CASSLVKGSTDTQYF
NA TRBJ2-2 NA TRBV3-1 TGTGCCAGCACTGCCCCGGGGAGGGAGCTGTTTTTT CASTAPGRELFF
NA TRBJ2-3 few TRBV9 TGTGCCAGCAGCGTAGGACTGACAACGCAGTATTTT CASSVGLTTQYF
NA TRBJ2-5 many TRBV6-2/TRBV6-3 TGTGCCAGCACCCCGGCTGGGGAGGCGGTTGAGACCCAGTACTTC CASTPAGEAVETQYF
TRBD2 TRBJ2-7 many TRBV2 TGTGCCAGCTCTCCGATTGGGGGGGGGATCTCCTACGAGCAGTACTTC CASSPIGGGISYEQYF
TRBD2 TRBJ2-1 many TRBV5-6 TGTGCCAGCAGCCCGGGACTAGCGGGACATGAGCAGTTCTTC CASSPGLAGHEQFF
NA TRBJ2-7 many TRBV2 TGTGCCAGCACCCTGGACGGCGCCTACGAGCAGTACTTC CASTLDGAYEQYF
TRBD1 TRBJ1-2 many TRBV20-1 TGCAGTGCTAGAGAGACAGGGGGCTTTGTAAACTATGGCTACACCTTC CSARETGGFVNYGYTF
TRBD1 TRBJ2-7 many TRBV7-9 TGTGCCAGCAGCTCGCCGGGACAGGGGATGAGGGAGCAGTACTTC CASSSPGQGMREQYF
NA TRBJ2-1 many TRBV10-3 TGTGCCATCAGTGAGTCGCACAGGGAAGACTACTACAATGAGCAGTTCTTC CAISESHREDYYNEQFF
TRBD1 TRBJ1-5 many TRBV13 TGTGCCAGCAGCCCCAATTCCGGGACAGGGGTGCAGCCCCAGCATTTT CASSPNSGTGVQPQHF
TRBD1 TRBJ2-1 many TRBV27 TGTGCCAGCAGTTCAACAGGGGTGGTTGAGCAGTTCTTC CASSSTGVVEQFF
NA TRBJ2-1 few TRBV6-2/TRBV6-3 TGTGCCAGCAGTTACGGGATTGCCTCCTACAATGAGCAGTTCTTC CASSYGIASYNEQFF
TRBD1 TRBJ2-7 many TRBV7-9 TGTGCCAGCAGCCCTGGACAGGTATTCTACGAGCAGTACTTC CASSPGQVFYEQYF
NA TRBJ2-1 few TRBV12-3/TRBV12-4 TGTGCCAGCAGTTGGTTGGATGAGCAGTTCTTC CASSWLDEQFF
NA TRBJ2-5 many TRBV30 TGTGCCTGGAGTGTATTGGGGGAGACCCAGTACTTC CAWSVLGETQYF
NA TRBJ2-7 many TRBV2 TGTGCCAGCAGTGAGGGCCCCGTACTTTACGAGCAGTACTTC CASSEGPVLYEQYF